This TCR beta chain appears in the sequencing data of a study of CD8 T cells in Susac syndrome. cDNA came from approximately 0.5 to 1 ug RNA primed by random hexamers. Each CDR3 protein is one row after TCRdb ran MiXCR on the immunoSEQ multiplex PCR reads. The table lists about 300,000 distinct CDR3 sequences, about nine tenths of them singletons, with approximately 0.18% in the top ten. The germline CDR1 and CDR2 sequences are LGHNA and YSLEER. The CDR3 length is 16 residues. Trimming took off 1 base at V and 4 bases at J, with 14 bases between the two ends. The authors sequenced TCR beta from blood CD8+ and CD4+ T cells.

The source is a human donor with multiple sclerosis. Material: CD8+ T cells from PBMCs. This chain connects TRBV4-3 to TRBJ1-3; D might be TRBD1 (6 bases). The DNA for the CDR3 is TGCGCCAGCAGCCAAGGACAGGTGCTTGTGGGAAACACCATATATTTT. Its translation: CASSQGQVLVGNTIYF.